These T cell receptor beta chains were read from a single sample in a study of cytomegalovirus exposure and HLA in healthy donors. Assay used: immunoSEQ multiplex PCR; TCRdb lists only in-frame clones, some missing. Listed are 70,000 or so clones; about 0.83% falls within the top ten. The material sequenced was PBMCs. The receptor source for this set is a boy aged 5-17 years in good health and CMV-seronegative. Both conserved end residues are part of each CDR3. A D gene is named only where the DNA matches it firmly.

>-|TRBV5-5|TRBJ1-4
TGTGCCAGCAGCTCACAGGTCGGGTTTAGGAAAGAAAAACTGTTTTTT
CASSSQVGFRKEKLFF
>TRBD1|TRBV29-1|TRBJ1-1
TGCAGCTCGAGACAGGGGGCTGAAGCTTTCTTT
CSSRQGAEAFF
>-|TRBV6-5|TRBJ1-2
TGTGCCAGCAGTTACTCCGAGGGAAGGAGTGGCTACACCTTC
CASSYSEGRSGYTF
>-|TRBV25-1|TRBJ1-2
TGTGCCAGCAGCGAATCACGGGGGTACACCTTC
CASSESRGYTF
>TRBD1|TRBV13|TRBJ2-1
TGTGCCAGCAGCTATACAGGGGGTTCCTACAATGAGCAGTTCTTC
CASSYTGGSYNEQFF
>-|TRBV30|TRBJ2-2
TGTGCCTGGAGTGACCCCTTACACAGGGATAAAGCCGGGGAGCTGTTTTTT
CAWSDPLHRDKAGELFF
>-|TRBV18|TRBJ1-4
TGTGCCAGCTCGCTCGTAGGGAGAATATATGAAAAACTGTTTTTT
CASSLVGRIYEKLFF
>TRBD1|TRBV9|TRBJ2-7
TGTGCCAGCAGCGTAGGAGAATTAGGGACAGGGGCTAGGGAGCAGTACTTC
CASSVGELGTGAREQYF
>-|TRBV4-1|TRBJ2-7
TGCGCCAGCAGCCAAGGGGTAGGGACATCTTCCTACGAGCAGTACTTC
CASSQGVGTSSYEQYF
>TRBD1|TRBV18|TRBJ1-3
TGTGCCAGCTCACTACCGGGACAGGGGAACGGAAACACCATATATTTT
CASSLPGQGNGNTIYF
>-|TRBV30|TRBJ1-5
TGTGCCTGGAGTGTAGGGGGTGTTCAGCCCCAGCATTTT
CAWSVGGVQPQHF
>-|TRBV2|TRBJ1-1
TGTGCCAGCAGCCTGGCCGCGAACACTGAAGCTTTCTTT
CASSLAANTEAFF
>-|TRBV5-1|TRBJ1-2
TGCGCCAGCAGTCAAACCGAAAGCGACTTAGGCTACACCTTC
CASSQTESDLGYTF
>TRBD1|TRBV13|TRBJ2-7
TGTGCCAGCAGCCCACGCCGGACAGGCCTACTCCTCGAGCAGTACTTC
CASSPRRTGLLLEQYF
>-|TRBV5-1|TRBJ2-1
TGCGCCAGCACCCCGCGGGGCGGGCAAAGCTCCTACAATGAGCAGTTCTTC
CASTPRGGQSSYNEQFF
>-|TRBV13|TRBJ1-1
TGTGCCAGCAGCCTGGGGCCCCGAGGCACTGAAGCTTTCTTT
CASSLGPRGTEAFF
>-|TRBV4-2|TRBJ2-7
TGTGCCAGCAGCCAAGAAGCCAGCCCTAGCTCCTACGAGCAGTACTTC
CASSQEASPSSYEQYF
>TRBD2|TRBV6-5|TRBJ2-3
TGTGCCAGCAGTTACGGGCTAGCGGGAAACACAGATACGCAGTATTTT
CASSYGLAGNTDTQYF
>-|TRBV7-9|TRBJ1-2
TGTGCCAGCAGCTCGGACTATGGTCCCAGAGGCTACACCTTC
CASSSDYGPRGYTF
>TRBD1|TRBV18|TRBJ2-7
TGTGCCAGCTCACCCTCTAGGACAGGGGTCTCCTACGAGCAGTACTTC
CASSPSRTGVSYEQYF
>-|TRBV30|TRBJ2-7
TGTGCCAGGAAAGGGGGGGACGAGCAGTACTTC
CARKGGDEQYF
>-|TRBV30|TRBJ1-5
TGTGCCTGGAGTGGATTACACCGCAATCAGCCCCAGCATTTT
CAWSGLHRNQPQHF
>-|TRBV6-1|TRBJ1-1
TGTGCCAGCAAGGAGGGGCCGGGGACTGAAGCTTTCTTT
CASKEGPGTEAFF
>-|TRBV7-7|TRBJ2-3
TGTGCCAGTAGTCATAGTCCGTCGGATACGCAGTATTTT
CASSHSPSDTQYF
>-|TRBV30|TRBJ1-3
TGTGCCTGGAGTGAATGGGCCGCCTCTGGAAACACCATATATTTT
CAWSEWAASGNTIYF
>-|TRBV9|TRBJ1-1
TGTGCCAGCAGCGAGGGGGGGAGACTGAACACTGAAGCTTTCTTT
CASSEGGRLNTEAFF
>-|TRBV9|TRBJ1-2
TGTGCCAGCAGCCCACAGGTCCTCTCAGTACACTATGGCTACACCTTC
CASSPQVLSVHYGYTF
>TRBD2|TRBV19|TRBJ2-1
TGTGCCAGTAGTATAGGGTTAGCGGGAGTGAACTACAATGAGCAGTTCTTC
CASSIGLAGVNYNEQFF
>-|TRBV5-1|TRBJ2-7
TGCGCCAGCAGCTTGGTTGGTAGTGGCGGCTACGAGCAGTACTTC
CASSLVGSGGYEQYF
>-|TRBV4-1|TRBJ2-5
TGCGCCAGCAGCCAAGAAAGGACAGTAGAGACCCAGTACTTC
CASSQERTVETQYF
>-|TRBV5-6|TRBJ2-5
TGTGCCAGCAGCTTGGGGCCCGAGACCCAGTACTTC
CASSLGPETQYF